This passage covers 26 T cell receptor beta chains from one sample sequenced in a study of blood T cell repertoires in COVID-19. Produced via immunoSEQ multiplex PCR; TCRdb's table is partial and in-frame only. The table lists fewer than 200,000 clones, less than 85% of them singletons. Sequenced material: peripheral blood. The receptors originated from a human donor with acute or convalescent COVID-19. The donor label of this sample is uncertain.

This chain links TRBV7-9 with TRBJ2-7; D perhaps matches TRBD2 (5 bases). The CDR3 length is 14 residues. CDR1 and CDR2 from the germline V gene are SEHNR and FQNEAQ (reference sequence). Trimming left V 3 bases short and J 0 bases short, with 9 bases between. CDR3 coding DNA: TGTGCCAGCAGCTTCGGGGTAAACTCCTACGAGCAGTACTTC. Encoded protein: CASSFGVNSYEQYF.

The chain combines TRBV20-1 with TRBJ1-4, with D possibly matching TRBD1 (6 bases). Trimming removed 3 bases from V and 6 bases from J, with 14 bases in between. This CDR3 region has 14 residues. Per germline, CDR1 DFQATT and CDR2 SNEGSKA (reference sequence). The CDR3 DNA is TGCAGTGCTAGTCCTCAGGGGAGGGATGAAAAACTGTTTTTT. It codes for CSASPQGRDEKLFF.

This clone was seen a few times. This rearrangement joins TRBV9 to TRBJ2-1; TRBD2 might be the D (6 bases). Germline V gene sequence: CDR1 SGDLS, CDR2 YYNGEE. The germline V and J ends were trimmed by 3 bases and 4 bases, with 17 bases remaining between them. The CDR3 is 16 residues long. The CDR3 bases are TGTGCCAGCAGCGAGGGAGGAGGGGCCCTTTACAATGAGCAGTTCTTC. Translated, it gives CASSEGGGALYNEQFF.

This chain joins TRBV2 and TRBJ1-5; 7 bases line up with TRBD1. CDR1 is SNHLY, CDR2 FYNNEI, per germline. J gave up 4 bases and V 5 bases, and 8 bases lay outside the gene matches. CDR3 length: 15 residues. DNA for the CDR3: TGTGCCAGCAGTCCCCGGACAGGATTTAATCAGCCCCAGCATTTT. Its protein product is CASSPRTGFNQPQHF.

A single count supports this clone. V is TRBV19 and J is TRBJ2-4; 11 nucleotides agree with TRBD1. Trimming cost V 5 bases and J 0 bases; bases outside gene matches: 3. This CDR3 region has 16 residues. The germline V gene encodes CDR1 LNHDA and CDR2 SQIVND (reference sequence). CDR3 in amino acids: CASSGQGALAKNIQYF. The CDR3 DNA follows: TGTGCCAGTAGTGGACAGGGGGCCCTAGCCAAAAACATTCAGTACTTC. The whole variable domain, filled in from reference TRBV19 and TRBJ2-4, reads DGGITQSPKYLFRKEGQNVTLSCEQNLNHDAMYWYRQDPGQGLRLIYYSQIVNDFQKGDIAEGYSVSREKKESFPLTVTSAQKNPTAFYLCASSGQGALAKNIQYFGAGTRLSVL.

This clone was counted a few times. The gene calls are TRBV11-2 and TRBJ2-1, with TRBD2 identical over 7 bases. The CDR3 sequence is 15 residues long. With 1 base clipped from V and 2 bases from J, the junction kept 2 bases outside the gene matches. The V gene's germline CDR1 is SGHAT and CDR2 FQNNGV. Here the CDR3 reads CASSLGRGAYNEQFF. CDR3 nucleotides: TGTGCCAGCAGCTTAGGACGGGGGGCCTACAATGAGCAGTTCTTC. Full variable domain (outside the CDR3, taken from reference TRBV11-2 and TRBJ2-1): EAGVAQSPRYKIIEKRQSVAFWCNPISGHATLYWYQQILGQGPKLLIQFQNNGVVDDSQLPKDRFSAERLKGVDSTLKIQPAKLEDSAVYLCASSLGRGAYNEQFFGPGTRLTVL.

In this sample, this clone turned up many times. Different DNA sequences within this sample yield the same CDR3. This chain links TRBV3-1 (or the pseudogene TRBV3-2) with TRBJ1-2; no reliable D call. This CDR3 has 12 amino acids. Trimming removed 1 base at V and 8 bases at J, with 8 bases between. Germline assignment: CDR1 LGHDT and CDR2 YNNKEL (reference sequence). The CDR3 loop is CASSQGGRGYTF. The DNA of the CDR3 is TGTGCCAGCAGCCAAGGAGGAAGGGGCTACACCTTC.

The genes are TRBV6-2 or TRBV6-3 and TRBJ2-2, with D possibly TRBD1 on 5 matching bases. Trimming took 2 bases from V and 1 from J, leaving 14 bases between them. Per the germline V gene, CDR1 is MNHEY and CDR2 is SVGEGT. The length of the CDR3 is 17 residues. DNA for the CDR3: TGTGCCAGCAGTTACCCCTCAATACAGGAGAACACCGGGGAGCTGTTTTTT. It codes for CASSYPSIQENTGELFF.

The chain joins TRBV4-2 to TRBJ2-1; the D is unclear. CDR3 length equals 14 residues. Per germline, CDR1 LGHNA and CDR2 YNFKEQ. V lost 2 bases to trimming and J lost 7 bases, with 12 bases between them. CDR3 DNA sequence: TGTGCCAGCAGCCAACCACCCTCTAGAAATGAGCAGTTCTTC. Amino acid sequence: CASSQPPSRNEQFF.

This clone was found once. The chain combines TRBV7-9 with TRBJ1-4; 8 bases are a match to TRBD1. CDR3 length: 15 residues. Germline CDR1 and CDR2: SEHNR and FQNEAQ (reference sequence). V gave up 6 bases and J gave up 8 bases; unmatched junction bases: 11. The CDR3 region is CASSSEYRQGEKLFF. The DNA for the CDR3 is TGTGCCAGCAGTTCCGAATACCGACAGGGGGAAAAACTGTTTTTT.

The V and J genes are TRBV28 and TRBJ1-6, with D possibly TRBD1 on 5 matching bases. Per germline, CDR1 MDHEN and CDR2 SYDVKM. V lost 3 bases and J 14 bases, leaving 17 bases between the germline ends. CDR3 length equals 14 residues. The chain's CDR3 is CASSLLGLPATLHF. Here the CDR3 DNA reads TGTGCCAGCAGTTTGTTGGGGCTCCCCGCCACCCTCCACTTT.

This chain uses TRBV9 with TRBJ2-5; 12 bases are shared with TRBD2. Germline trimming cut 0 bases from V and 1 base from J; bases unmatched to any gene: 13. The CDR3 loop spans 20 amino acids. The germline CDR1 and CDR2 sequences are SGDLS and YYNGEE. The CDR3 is CASSVATPSGGVVGQETQYF. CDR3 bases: TGTGCCAGCAGCGTAGCCACCCCTAGCGGGGGGGTGGTGGGCCAAGAGACCCAGTACTTC.

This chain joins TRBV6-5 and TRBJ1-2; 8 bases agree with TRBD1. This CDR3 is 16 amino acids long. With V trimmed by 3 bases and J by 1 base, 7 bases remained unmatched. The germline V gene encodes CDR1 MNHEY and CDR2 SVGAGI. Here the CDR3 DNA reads TGTGCCAGCAGTTATACTGGGACAGGCGGTAACTATGGCTACACCTTC. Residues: CASSYTGTGGNYGYTF.

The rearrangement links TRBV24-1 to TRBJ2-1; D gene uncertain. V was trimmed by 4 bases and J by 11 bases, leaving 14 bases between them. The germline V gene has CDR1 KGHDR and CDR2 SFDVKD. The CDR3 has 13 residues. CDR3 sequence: CATSDPNNDKQFF. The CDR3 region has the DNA TGTGCCACCAGTGACCCAAATAATGACAAGCAGTTCTTC.

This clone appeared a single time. DNA for the CDR3: TGTGCCAGCAGCTTACGGGGGGACAGCAATCAGCCCCAGCATTTT. As protein: CASSLRGDSNQPQHF. V usage is TRBV7-9 and J usage is TRBJ1-5; possible D gene TRBD1, 5 bases. The CDR3 is 15 residues long. CDR1 and CDR2 (germline): SEHNR, FQNEAQ (reference sequence). V lost 2 bases and J lost 1, with 9 bases in between.

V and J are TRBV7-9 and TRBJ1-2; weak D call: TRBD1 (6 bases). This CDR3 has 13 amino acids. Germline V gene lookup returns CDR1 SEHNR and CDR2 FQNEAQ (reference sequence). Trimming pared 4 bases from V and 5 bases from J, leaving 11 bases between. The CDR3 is CASSYTQGYGYTF. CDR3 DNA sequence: TGTGCCAGCAGCTACACACAGGGATATGGCTACACCTTC.

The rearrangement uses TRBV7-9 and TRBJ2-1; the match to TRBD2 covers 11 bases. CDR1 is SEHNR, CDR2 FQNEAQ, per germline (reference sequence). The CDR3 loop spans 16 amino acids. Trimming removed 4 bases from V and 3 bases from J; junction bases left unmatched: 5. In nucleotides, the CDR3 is TGTGCCAGCAGCTCCAGACTAGCGGGGAGCTACAATGAGCAGTTCTTC. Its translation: CASSSRLAGSYNEQFF.

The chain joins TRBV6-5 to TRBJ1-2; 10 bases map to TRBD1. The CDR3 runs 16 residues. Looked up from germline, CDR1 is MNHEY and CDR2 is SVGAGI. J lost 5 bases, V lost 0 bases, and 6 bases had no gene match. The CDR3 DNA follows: TGTGCCAGCAGTTACTCTGGGACAGGGGACGGTTATGGCTACACCTTC. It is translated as CASSYSGTGDGYGYTF.

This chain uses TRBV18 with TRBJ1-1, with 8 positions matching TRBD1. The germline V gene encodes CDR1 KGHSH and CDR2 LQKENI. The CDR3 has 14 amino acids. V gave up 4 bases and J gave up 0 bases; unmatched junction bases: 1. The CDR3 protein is CASSRDRMNTEAFF. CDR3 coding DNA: TGTGCCAGCTCACGGGACAGGATGAACACTGAAGCTTTCTTT.

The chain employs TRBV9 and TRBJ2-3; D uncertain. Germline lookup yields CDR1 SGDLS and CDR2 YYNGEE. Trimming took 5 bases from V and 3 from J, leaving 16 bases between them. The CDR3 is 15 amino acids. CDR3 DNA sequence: TGTGCCAGCAGACGACTCGGATTGGAAACAGATACGCAGTATTTT. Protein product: CASRRLGLETDTQYF. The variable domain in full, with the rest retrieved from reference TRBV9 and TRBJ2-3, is DSGVTQTPKHLITATGQRVTLRCSPRSGDLSVYWYQQSLDQGLQFLIQYYNGEERAKGNILERFSAQQFPDLHSELNLSSLELGDSALYFCASRRLGLETDTQYFGPGTRLTVL.

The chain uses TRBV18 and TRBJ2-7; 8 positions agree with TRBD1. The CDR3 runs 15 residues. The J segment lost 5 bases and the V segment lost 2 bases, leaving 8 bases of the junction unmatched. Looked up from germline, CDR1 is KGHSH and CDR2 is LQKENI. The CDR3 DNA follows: TGTGCCAGCTCACCAAAAGGACAGGGTGTCCACGAGCAGTACTTC. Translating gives CASSPKGQGVHEQYF.

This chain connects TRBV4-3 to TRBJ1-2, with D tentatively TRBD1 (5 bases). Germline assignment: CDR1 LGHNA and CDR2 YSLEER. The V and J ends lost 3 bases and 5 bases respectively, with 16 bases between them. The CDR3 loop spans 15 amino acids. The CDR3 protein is CASSHYSGGDYGYTF. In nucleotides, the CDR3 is TGCGCCAGCAGCCACTATTCAGGAGGGGATTATGGCTACACCTTC.

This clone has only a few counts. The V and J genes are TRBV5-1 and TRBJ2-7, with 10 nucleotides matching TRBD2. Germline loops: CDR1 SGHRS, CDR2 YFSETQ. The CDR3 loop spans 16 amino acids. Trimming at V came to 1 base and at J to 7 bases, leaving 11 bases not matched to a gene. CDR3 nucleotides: TGCGCCAGCAGCTTGCTAGCGGGGGCCAAGGCTAGAGAGCAGTACTTC. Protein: CASSLLAGAKAREQYF.

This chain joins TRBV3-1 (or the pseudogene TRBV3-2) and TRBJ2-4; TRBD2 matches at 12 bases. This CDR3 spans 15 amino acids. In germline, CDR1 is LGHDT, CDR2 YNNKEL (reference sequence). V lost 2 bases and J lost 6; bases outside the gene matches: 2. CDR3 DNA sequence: TGTGCCAGCAGCCAATCGACTAGCGGGGGAAACATTCAGTACTTC. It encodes CASSQSTSGGNIQYF.

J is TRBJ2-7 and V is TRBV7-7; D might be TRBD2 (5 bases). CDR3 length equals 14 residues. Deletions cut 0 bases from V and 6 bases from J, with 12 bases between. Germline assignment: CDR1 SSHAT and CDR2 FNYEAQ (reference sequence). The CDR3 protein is CASSLALGKGEQYF. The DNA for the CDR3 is TGTGCCAGCAGCTTAGCCCTCGGGAAGGGCGAGCAGTACTTC.

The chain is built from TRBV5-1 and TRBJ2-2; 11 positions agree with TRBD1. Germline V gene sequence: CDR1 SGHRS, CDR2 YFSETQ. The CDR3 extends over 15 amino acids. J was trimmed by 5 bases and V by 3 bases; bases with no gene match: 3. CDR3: CASSYGTGGTGELFF. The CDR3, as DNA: TGCGCCAGCAGCTACGGGACAGGGGGAACCGGGGAGCTGTTTTTT.